This TCR beta chain was profiled in a study of OX40 agonist ivuxolimab in advanced cancers. From germline, CDR1 is SGHAT and CDR2 FQNNGV. CDR3 length: 18 residues. Trimming pared 5 bases from V and 4 bases from J, leaving 23 bases between. Assay used: immunoSEQ multiplex PCR; TCRdb lists only in-frame clones, some missing. The data hold more than 20,000 clones, with around 84% observed a single time. Sampled blood was obtained at baseline, cycle 4 day 1, and cycle 7 day 1. The sequence derives from an adult with an advanced solid tumor such as melanoma, head and neck, liver or kidney cancer. The rearrangement joins TRBV11-2 to TRBJ2-2; the D is unclear. The sample was CD4+ or CD8+ T cells sorted from blood, taken in a trial of the OX40 agonist ivuxolimab. The CDR3 DNA reads TGTGCCAGCAGCCAAGATCATCCCCCCATTGTGGGCACCGGGGAGCTGTTTTTT. Translation gives CASSQDHPPIVGTGELFF.